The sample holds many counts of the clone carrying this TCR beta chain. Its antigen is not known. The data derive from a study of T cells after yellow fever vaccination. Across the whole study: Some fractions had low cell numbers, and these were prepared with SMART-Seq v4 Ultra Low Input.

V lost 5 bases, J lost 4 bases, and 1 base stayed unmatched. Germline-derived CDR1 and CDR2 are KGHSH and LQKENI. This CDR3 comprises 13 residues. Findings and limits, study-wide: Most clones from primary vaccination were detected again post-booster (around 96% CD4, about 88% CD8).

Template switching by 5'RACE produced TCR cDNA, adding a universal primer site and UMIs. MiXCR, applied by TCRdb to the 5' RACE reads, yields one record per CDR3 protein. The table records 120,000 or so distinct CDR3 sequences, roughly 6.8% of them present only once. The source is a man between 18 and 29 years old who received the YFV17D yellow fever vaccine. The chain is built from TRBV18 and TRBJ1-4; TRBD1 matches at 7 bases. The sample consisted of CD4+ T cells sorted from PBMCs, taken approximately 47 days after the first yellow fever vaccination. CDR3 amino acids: CASSRDSNEKLFF. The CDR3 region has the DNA TGTGCCAGCTCAAGGGACAGTAATGAAAAACTGTTTTTT. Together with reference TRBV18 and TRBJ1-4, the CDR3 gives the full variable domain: NAGVMQNPRHLVRRRGQEARLRCSPMKGHSHVYWYRQLPEEGLKFMVYLQKENIIDESGMPKERFSAEFPKEGPSILRIQQVVRGDSAAYFCASSRDSNEKLFFGSGTQLSVL.